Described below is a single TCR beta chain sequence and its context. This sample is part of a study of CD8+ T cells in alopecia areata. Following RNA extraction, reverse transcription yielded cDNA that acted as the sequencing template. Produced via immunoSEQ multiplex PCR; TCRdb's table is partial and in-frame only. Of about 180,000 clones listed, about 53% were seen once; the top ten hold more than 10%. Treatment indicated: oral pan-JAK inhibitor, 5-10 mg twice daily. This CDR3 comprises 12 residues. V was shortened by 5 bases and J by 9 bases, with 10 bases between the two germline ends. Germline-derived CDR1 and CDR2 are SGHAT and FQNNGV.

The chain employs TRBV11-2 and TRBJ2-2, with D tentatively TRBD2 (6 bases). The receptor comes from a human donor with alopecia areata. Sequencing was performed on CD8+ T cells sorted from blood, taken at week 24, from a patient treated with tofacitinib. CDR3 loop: CASSLGGWELFF. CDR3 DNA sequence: TGTGCCAGCAGCCTTGGGGGGTGGGAGCTGTTTTTT. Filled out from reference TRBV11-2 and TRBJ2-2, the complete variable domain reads EAGVAQSPRYKIIEKRQSVAFWCNPISGHATLYWYQQILGQGPKLLIQFQNNGVVDDSQLPKDRFSAERLKGVDSTLKIQPAKLEDSAVYLCASSLGGWELFFGEGSRLTVL.